This is a list of T cell receptor beta chains from one sample in a study of blood T cell repertoires in COVID-19. The protocol was immunoSEQ multiplex PCR, while the TCRdb copy is restricted to in-frame clones and leaves out a portion. The table includes 90,000 to 100,000 clones, approximately 86% detected once. Sequenced material: peripheral blood. These receptor sequences come from a man in his fifties with acute or convalescent COVID-19. The CDR3 runs from the conserved cysteine through the conserved F or W. D genes are given only for firm matches. Size is omitted from some rows. Given values are once, few, many or a class for expanded clones.

v_gene: TRBV30; j_gene: TRBJ1-4; d_gene: TRBD1; abundance: .; CDR3nt: TGTGCCTGGACCGTCTCGCGACAGGGAAAGAGCGAAAAACTGTTTTTT; CDR3aa: CAWTVSRQGKSEKLFF
v_gene: TRBV5-3; j_gene: TRBJ1-2; d_gene: TRBD1; abundance: .; CDR3nt: TGTGCCAGAAGCTTGGGTCCGGGACAGGGGGCTTGTGGCTACACCTTC; CDR3aa: CARSLGPGQGACGYTF
v_gene: TRBV7-9; j_gene: TRBJ2-7; d_gene: .; abundance: .; CDR3nt: TGTGCCAGCAGCTATACACAGATTTCCGAGCAGTACTTC; CDR3aa: CASSYTQISEQYF
v_gene: TRBV2; j_gene: TRBJ1-3; d_gene: TRBD1; abundance: .; CDR3nt: TGTGCCAGCACCCGGACAGGGGCCCGTCGAAACACCATATATTTT; CDR3aa: CASTRTGARRNTIYF
v_gene: TRBV11-2; j_gene: TRBJ1-1; d_gene: .; abundance: .; CDR3nt: TGTGCCAGCAGCTTACAACAGGGTCGGACTGAAGCTTTCTTT; CDR3aa: CASSLQQGRTEAFF
v_gene: TRBV10-3; j_gene: TRBJ2-7; d_gene: .; abundance: .; CDR3nt: TGTGCCATCAGTGAGTCTACCCGGAACCGGGACATTACCTACGAGCAGTACTTC; CDR3aa: CAISESTRNRDITYEQYF
v_gene: TRBV24-1; j_gene: TRBJ1-5; d_gene: .; abundance: .; CDR3nt: TGTGCCACCAGTGATACAGGGTGGGGTCAGCCCCAGCATTTT; CDR3aa: CATSDTGWGQPQHF
v_gene: TRBV19; j_gene: TRBJ1-2; d_gene: .; abundance: .; CDR3nt: TGTGCCAGTATGTGGCAGGGGCATGGCTACACCTTC; CDR3aa: CASMWQGHGYTF
v_gene: TRBV11-2; j_gene: TRBJ1-1; d_gene: .; abundance: .; CDR3nt: TGTGCCAGCAGCTCAACATCGAGGCAGGGGAACACTGAAGCTTTCTTT; CDR3aa: CASSSTSRQGNTEAFF
v_gene: TRBV19; j_gene: TRBJ2-7; d_gene: TRBD2; abundance: .; CDR3nt: TGTGCCAGTAGTAGGTTAGCGGGGTCCTCCTACGAGCAGTACTTC; CDR3aa: CASSRLAGSSYEQYF
v_gene: TRBV18; j_gene: TRBJ1-1; d_gene: .; abundance: once; CDR3nt: TGTGCCAGCTCAGAGACAGCTTACACTGAAGCTTTCTTT; CDR3aa: CASSETAYTEAFF
v_gene: TRBV6-5; j_gene: TRBJ1-2; d_gene: TRBD1; abundance: .; CDR3nt: TGTGCCAGCAAGGGACTGACAGGGGGAAATGGCTACACCTTC; CDR3aa: CASKGLTGGNGYTF
v_gene: TRBV27; j_gene: TRBJ2-7; d_gene: TRBD2; abundance: few; CDR3nt: TGTGCCAGCAGTTTAGGGGCTAGCGGGAGTTACGAGCAGTACTTC; CDR3aa: CASSLGASGSYEQYF
v_gene: TRBV21-1; j_gene: TRBJ1-5; d_gene: .; abundance: .; CDR3nt: TGTGCCAGCAGCATTCAAGGTCGGGGCAATCAGCCCCAGCATTTT; CDR3aa: CASSIQGRGNQPQHF
v_gene: TRBV6-1; j_gene: TRBJ2-7; d_gene: TRBD1; abundance: .; CDR3nt: TGTGCCAGCAGTGAAAAACCCGGGACAGGGTCCTACGAGCAGTACTTC; CDR3aa: CASSEKPGTGSYEQYF
v_gene: TRBV25-1; j_gene: TRBJ1-2; d_gene: TRBD1; abundance: .; CDR3nt: TGTGCCAGCAGTGAGGGGGCAGGGGGAGACACCTTC; CDR3aa: CASSEGAGGDTF
v_gene: TRBV5-8; j_gene: TRBJ1-4; d_gene: TRBD1; abundance: .; CDR3nt: TGTGCCAGCAGCTACGGACAGGGGATTGAAAAACTGTTTTTT; CDR3aa: CASSYGQGIEKLFF
v_gene: TRBV6-5; j_gene: TRBJ1-1; d_gene: TRBD1; abundance: .; CDR3nt: TGTGCCAGCAACCCCCAGGGGGTGAACACTGAAGCTTTCTTT; CDR3aa: CASNPQGVNTEAFF
v_gene: TRBV24-1; j_gene: TRBJ2-5; d_gene: .; abundance: .; CDR3nt: TGTGCCACCAGTGGGGGCCGCGACCGGGGGAGAGAGACCCAGTACTTC; CDR3aa: CATSGGRDRGRETQYF
v_gene: TRBV19; j_gene: TRBJ2-7; d_gene: TRBD2; abundance: .; CDR3nt: TGTGCCAGTAGTCCCTCAGCGGGAGGATTCTACGAGCAGTACTTC; CDR3aa: CASSPSAGGFYEQYF
v_gene: TRBV6-1; j_gene: TRBJ1-4; d_gene: .; abundance: once; CDR3nt: TGTGCCAGCAGTGAGGTGCAGGCTCGAAATGAAAAACTGTTTTTT; CDR3aa: CASSEVQARNEKLFF
v_gene: TRBV3-1/TRBV3-2; j_gene: TRBJ2-3; d_gene: .; abundance: .; CDR3nt: TGTGCCAGCAGCCAATGGGGGGCGGGAGATTCAGATACGCAGTATTTT; CDR3aa: CASSQWGAGDSDTQYF
v_gene: TRBV18; j_gene: TRBJ2-7; d_gene: TRBD2; abundance: .; CDR3nt: TGTGCCAGCTCAGCTGGGGGGGTTTCCTACGAGCAGTACTTC; CDR3aa: CASSAGGVSYEQYF
v_gene: TRBV12-5; j_gene: TRBJ2-1; d_gene: TRBD1; abundance: .; CDR3nt: TGTGCTAGTGGTTTCCGGGGACAGGTCCACAATGAGCAGTTCTTC; CDR3aa: CASGFRGQVHNEQFF
v_gene: TRBV20-1; j_gene: TRBJ1-5; d_gene: TRBD1; abundance: .; CDR3nt: TGCAGTGCTAGTCGACGGGAAACCGCGCGACAGGGGCATCAGCCCCAGCATTTT; CDR3aa: CSASRRETARQGHQPQHF
v_gene: TRBV4-2; j_gene: TRBJ1-6; d_gene: .; abundance: .; CDR3nt: TGTGCCAGCAGCCAATCGAACAGGAATTCACCCCTCCACTTT; CDR3aa: CASSQSNRNSPLHF
v_gene: TRBV29-1; j_gene: TRBJ2-1; d_gene: .; abundance: .; CDR3nt: TGCAGCGTTGTGCCAGACAATGAGCAGTTCTTC; CDR3aa: CSVVPDNEQFF
v_gene: TRBV5-1; j_gene: TRBJ2-2; d_gene: .; abundance: .; CDR3nt: TGCGCCAGCGGGACCGGGGGCGGGGAGCTGTTTTTT; CDR3aa: CASGTGGGELFF
v_gene: TRBV29-1; j_gene: TRBJ1-4; d_gene: .; abundance: .; CDR3nt: TGCAGCGTGTCCCGGGGTTTCAATGAAAAACTGTTTTTT; CDR3aa: CSVSRGFNEKLFF
v_gene: TRBV19; j_gene: TRBJ2-7; d_gene: TRBD1; abundance: once; CDR3nt: TGTGCCAGTAGTATCGGACAGGGTAACTCCTACGAGCAGTACTTC; CDR3aa: CASSIGQGNSYEQYF
v_gene: TRBV5-4; j_gene: TRBJ2-2; d_gene: TRBD1; abundance: .; CDR3nt: TGTGCCAGCAGCCGGGCGGGGACAGGGAACACCGGGGAGCTGTTTTTT; CDR3aa: CASSRAGTGNTGELFF
v_gene: TRBV7-9; j_gene: TRBJ2-7; d_gene: TRBD2; abundance: .; CDR3nt: TGTGCCAGCAGCTTCGGGACTAGCAATACCGAGCAGTACTTC; CDR3aa: CASSFGTSNTEQYF
v_gene: TRBV5-4; j_gene: TRBJ1-5; d_gene: .; abundance: .; CDR3nt: TGTGCCAGCAGCATACAGGGTGTAGGACAGCCCCAGCATTTT; CDR3aa: CASSIQGVGQPQHF
v_gene: TRBV15; j_gene: TRBJ2-5; d_gene: .; abundance: .; CDR3nt: TGTGCCACCAGCAGAGATCAATCGAGGGGAAAAGGGACAAAGACCCAGTACTTC; CDR3aa: CATSRDQSRGKGTKTQYF
v_gene: TRBV24-1; j_gene: TRBJ1-5; d_gene: .; abundance: .; CDR3nt: TGTGCCACCAGTGAATCCGGGCAGCCCCAGCATTTT; CDR3aa: CATSESGQPQHF
v_gene: TRBV6-5; j_gene: TRBJ1-2; d_gene: TRBD1; abundance: .; CDR3nt: TGTGCCAGCAGACTCGGGACAGGGGATGGCTACACCTTC; CDR3aa: CASRLGTGDGYTF
v_gene: TRBV5-5; j_gene: TRBJ1-2; d_gene: .; abundance: .; CDR3nt: TGTGCCAGCAGCTTGGAGCCCAGGGCGGCCCGCTACACCTTC; CDR3aa: CASSLEPRAARYTF
v_gene: TRBV10-3; j_gene: TRBJ2-3; d_gene: .; abundance: .; CDR3nt: TGTGCCATCAGTGAGCCAGGAGGTACAGATACGCAGTATTTT; CDR3aa: CAISEPGGTDTQYF
v_gene: TRBV4-1; j_gene: TRBJ2-4; d_gene: TRBD2; abundance: .; CDR3nt: TGCGCCAGCAGCCAGGGGACTAGCGGGGACGGGGCCAAAAACATTCAGTACTTC; CDR3aa: CASSQGTSGDGAKNIQYF
v_gene: TRBV11-3; j_gene: TRBJ2-7; d_gene: TRBD2; abundance: .; CDR3nt: TGTGCCAGCAGCCCCGGGACTAGCGGCTACGAGCAGTACTTC; CDR3aa: CASSPGTSGYEQYF
v_gene: TRBV10-1; j_gene: TRBJ2-5; d_gene: TRBD1; abundance: .; CDR3nt: TGCGCCAGCAGCCCCGGGACAGGGGGTTACCAAGAGACCCAGTACTTC; CDR3aa: CASSPGTGGYQETQYF
v_gene: TRBV5-1; j_gene: TRBJ1-4; d_gene: .; abundance: few; CDR3nt: TGCGCCAGCAGCTTGAACGGGCAGGGAGGTGAAAAACTGTTTTTT; CDR3aa: CASSLNGQGGEKLFF
v_gene: TRBV27; j_gene: TRBJ2-3; d_gene: TRBD2; abundance: .; CDR3nt: TGTGCCAGCAGGGGACTAGCGGGCACGCAGTATTTT; CDR3aa: CASRGLAGTQYF
v_gene: TRBV30; j_gene: TRBJ1-6; d_gene: TRBD1; abundance: .; CDR3nt: TGTGCCTGGAGCCGGGACAGGGATAATTCACCCCTCCACTTT; CDR3aa: CAWSRDRDNSPLHF
v_gene: TRBV19; j_gene: TRBJ2-1; d_gene: TRBD2; abundance: .; CDR3nt: TGTGCCAGTAGTATAAGGCGGCTAGCGGGGCGGGTGGGTGAGCAGTTCTTC; CDR3aa: CASSIRRLAGRVGEQFF
v_gene: TRBV9; j_gene: TRBJ1-2; d_gene: .; abundance: .; CDR3nt: TGTGCCAGCAGCGCAGGGCGGTATGGCTACACCTTC; CDR3aa: CASSAGRYGYTF
v_gene: TRBV7-3; j_gene: TRBJ2-1; d_gene: TRBD1; abundance: .; CDR3nt: TGTGCCAGCAGCTTTACCGGGACAGGGGCAACTGAGCAGTTCTTC; CDR3aa: CASSFTGTGATEQFF
v_gene: TRBV27; j_gene: TRBJ2-1; d_gene: TRBD2; abundance: .; CDR3nt: TGTGCCAGCAGTCGAGGGACTAGCGGGTTTTCCAATGAGCAGTTCTTC; CDR3aa: CASSRGTSGFSNEQFF
v_gene: TRBV24-1; j_gene: TRBJ2-3; d_gene: TRBD1; abundance: .; CDR3nt: TGTGCCACCAGTGACCCCGACAGGGACCGATCAGATACGCAGTATTTT; CDR3aa: CATSDPDRDRSDTQYF
v_gene: TRBV6-2/TRBV6-3; j_gene: TRBJ1-1; d_gene: TRBD1; abundance: few; CDR3nt: TGTGCCAGCAGTAGGACAGGGGTCAACACTGAAGCTTTCTTT; CDR3aa: CASSRTGVNTEAFF
v_gene: TRBV4-2; j_gene: TRBJ2-1; d_gene: TRBD2; abundance: once; CDR3nt: TGTGCCAGCAGCCAAGATATAGCGGGAGGGTACAATGAGCAGTTCTTC; CDR3aa: CASSQDIAGGYNEQFF
v_gene: TRBV4-1; j_gene: TRBJ2-2; d_gene: .; abundance: .; CDR3nt: TGCGCCAGCAGCCAAGAGCGGGGGCCAAGGCCCCAAACCGGGGAGCTGTTTTTT; CDR3aa: CASSQERGPRPQTGELFF
v_gene: TRBV5-4; j_gene: TRBJ2-2; d_gene: TRBD2; abundance: .; CDR3nt: TGTGCCAGCAGCTTGGTGGCGGGAGGGCCTTCCGGGGAGCTGTTTTTT; CDR3aa: CASSLVAGGPSGELFF
v_gene: TRBV6-5; j_gene: TRBJ2-7; d_gene: .; abundance: .; CDR3nt: TGTGCCAGCAGTTACGGAACCTATCGGGGCGAGCAGTACTTC; CDR3aa: CASSYGTYRGEQYF
v_gene: TRBV2; j_gene: TRBJ2-7; d_gene: .; abundance: .; CDR3nt: TGTGCCAGCAGAGATTTCAGATACGAGCAGTACTTC; CDR3aa: CASRDFRYEQYF
v_gene: TRBV18; j_gene: TRBJ1-4; d_gene: .; abundance: .; CDR3nt: TGTGCCAGCTCACCGGGGAGTAATGAAAAACTGTTTTTT; CDR3aa: CASSPGSNEKLFF
v_gene: TRBV29-1; j_gene: TRBJ2-3; d_gene: TRBD2; abundance: .; CDR3nt: TGCAGCGTTGTAGCTCGTCTAGCGGGGAGCACAGATACGCAGTATTTT; CDR3aa: CSVVARLAGSTDTQYF
v_gene: TRBV6-5; j_gene: TRBJ2-7; d_gene: TRBD1; abundance: .; CDR3nt: TGTGCCAGCAGCAGCCGGGACAGGGGCTCCTACGAGCAGTACTTC; CDR3aa: CASSSRDRGSYEQYF
v_gene: TRBV5-1; j_gene: TRBJ2-1; d_gene: TRBD2; abundance: .; CDR3nt: TGCGCCAGCAGCTTCAGGACTAGCGGGAGCTCCTACAATGAGCAGTTCTTC; CDR3aa: CASSFRTSGSSYNEQFF